The T cell receptor beta chain under discussion was sequenced for a study of T cell repertoires in cytomegalovirus infection (dated by TCRdb to the late 2010s). Concerning the study at large: Donor HLA type was relevant to the analysis, as public TCR beta signatures indicated carriage of CMV infection together with the matching HLA type.

TCRdb lists the instrument as Illumina HiSeq 1500. TCRdb redid the processing of the public reads, applying fastp at Q25 and MiXCR, and retained in-frame beta chains. Rows with a matching CDR3 protein are joined into one entry that keeps the most common DNA and genes. For this sample the table gives 100,000 to 150,000 distinct CDR3 sequences, of which 20% to 30% were detected only once. Clones ranked in the top ten supply 30% to 40% of the sample. V is shortened by 5 bases, J by 7 bases, and the region joining them spans 12 bases. Measured from the cysteine to the phenylalanine, the CDR3 is 13 residues long. This entry keeps only the CDR3 DNA: 39 bases, framed from base 1. CDR1 LNHDA and CDR2 SQIVND were looked up in the germline V gene (reference sequence). On this clonotype itself: The antigen this receptor binds is unknown. Base qualities are not provided; no much larger clone lies one nucleotide away.

General findings and caveats noted by the study authors: The ex vivo response was dominated by HLA-C-restricted CMV-specific TCR beta clonotypes, which also provided the single most frequent clonotype in two of eight donors. Carriers of CMV infection plus the relevant HLA type were discriminated by the cumulative frequency of public TCR beta family members in the study cohort and in an independent roughly 340-donor cohort.

The source is a human donor in good health (CMV status not recorded). Some clones in this sample may be carry-over from other donors' samples. Sequencing was performed on PBMCs, sequenced either directly or after in vitro stimulation (not recorded which). This chain is built from TRBV19 and TRBJ2-1; D gene: possibly TRBD2, on 5 matching bases. The CDR3 sequence is CASSFRLANEQFF. The DNA sequence is as follows: TGTGCCAGTAGTTTCAGGCTAGCTAATGAGCAGTTCTTC.